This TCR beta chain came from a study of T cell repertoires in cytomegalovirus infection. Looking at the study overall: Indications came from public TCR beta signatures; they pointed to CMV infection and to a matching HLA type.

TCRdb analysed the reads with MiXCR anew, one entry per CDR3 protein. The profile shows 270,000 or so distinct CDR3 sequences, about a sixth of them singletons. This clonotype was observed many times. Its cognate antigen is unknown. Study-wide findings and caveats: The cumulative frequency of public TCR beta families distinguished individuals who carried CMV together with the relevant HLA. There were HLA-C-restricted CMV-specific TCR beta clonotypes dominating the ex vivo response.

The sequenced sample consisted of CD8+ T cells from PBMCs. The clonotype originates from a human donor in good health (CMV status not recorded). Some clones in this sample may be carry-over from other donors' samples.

The CDR3 DNA reads TGTGCCAGCAGCCCCGGGGGCGGGGTCTCCTACAATGAGCAGTTCTTC. It translates to CASSPGGGVSYNEQFF. The chain combines TRBV7-3 with TRBJ2-1; D tentatively reads TRBD1 or TRBD2 (6 bases each). V was cut by 5 bases and J by 0 bases, with 14 bases left in between. The CDR3 is made up of 16 amino acids. Germline CDR1 SGHTA, CDR2 FQGTGA.